The clone carrying this T cell receptor (beta chain) was recorded a few times. Its antigen is still unknown. Cell sorting was applied to PBMCs, and CD4+ and CD8+ T cells were collected. The germline gives CDR1 SQVTM, CDR2 ANQGSEA. The CDR3 length is 13 residues. V was clipped by 6 bases and J by 3 bases; unmatched bases: 5. Sequencing used cDNA as its template, made by extracting RNA and reverse transcribing it. The repertoire was sequenced with immunoSEQ multiplex PCR; TCRdb's copy has only in-frame clones and lacks some. The data show more than 150,000 clones, 50% to 65% seen once. This sample was taken from a study of CD8+ T cells in alopecia areata. Findings and limits, study-wide: Shared TCR sequences were less clear between patients than in mice, possibly partly from HLA diversity.

Sample: CD8+ T cells sorted from blood, taken at week 0. This TCR came from a human donor with alopecia areata. The chain links TRBV29-1 to TRBJ2-7; 10 nucleotides match TRBD2. The CDR3 protein is CSVAGGHDYEQYF. CDR3 nucleotide sequence: TGCAGCGTAGCGGGGGGGCATGACTACGAGCAGTACTTC.